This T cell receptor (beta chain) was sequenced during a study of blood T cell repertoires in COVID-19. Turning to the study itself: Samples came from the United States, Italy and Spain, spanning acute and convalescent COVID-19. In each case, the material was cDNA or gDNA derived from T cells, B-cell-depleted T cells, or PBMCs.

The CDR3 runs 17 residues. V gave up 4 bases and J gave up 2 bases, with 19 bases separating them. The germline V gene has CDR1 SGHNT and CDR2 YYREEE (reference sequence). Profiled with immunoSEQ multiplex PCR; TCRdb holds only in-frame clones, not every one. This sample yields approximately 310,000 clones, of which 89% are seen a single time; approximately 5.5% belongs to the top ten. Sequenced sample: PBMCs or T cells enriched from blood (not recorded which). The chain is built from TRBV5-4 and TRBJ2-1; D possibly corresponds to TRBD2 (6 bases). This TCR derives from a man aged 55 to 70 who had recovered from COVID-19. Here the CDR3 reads CASSPRVAGLAYNEQFF. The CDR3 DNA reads TGTGCCAGCAGCCCCCGGGTGGCGGGGCTTGCCTACAATGAGCAGTTCTTC.